This entry is about one T cell receptor beta chain. Its antigen remains unknown. Naive CD8 populations comprised CD45RO-negative cells positively selected for CCR7, excluding terminally differentiated effector memory CD45RA+ cells. These data belong to a study of shared clonotypes between healthy human individuals. General study points: Clonotype sharing across four donors was observed for around 5.1% of naive CD4 clonotypes. Memory subsets had estimated richness that was generally smaller than that of naive subsets. Collection of samples was limited to blood; tissue repertoires likely differ.

Assay used: immunoSEQ multiplex PCR; TCRdb lists only in-frame clones, some missing. The sample includes 600,000 or so clones, roughly 96% of them seen just once. This CDR3 contains 14 residues. V dropped 2 bases and J dropped 5 bases, with 14 bases sitting between them. Germline-derived CDR1 and CDR2 are SGDLS and YYNGEE. The sequenced sample was naive CD8+ T cells sorted from blood. The sequence was collected from a woman in her twenties or thirties in good health. This rearrangement joins TRBV9 to TRBJ2-7; maybe TRBD2 (5 bases). The CDR3 region is CASSVRGFDHEQYF. CDR3 nucleotide sequence: TGTGCCAGCAGCGTCCGAGGGTTCGACCACGAGCAGTACTTC.